A selection of T cell receptor beta chains follows, all from one sample in a study of T cell responses to AZD1222 COVID-19 vaccine. The data were produced by immunoSEQ multiplex PCR, yet TCRdb's version contains in-frame clones alone and is incomplete. The table includes about 110,000 clones, 89% detected once. This sample comprised peripheral blood, obtained on day 0 of AZD1222 vaccination. These TCRs come from an adult in good health. CDR3s include the opening cysteine and the closing phenylalanine or tryptophan. D genes are given only for firm matches. Clone size is shown for a subset of rows, as once, few, many or a class of expanded clone.

>TRBJ2-2|TRBV19|TRBD2|-
CASSIGASGITGELFF
TGTGCCAGTAGTATCGGGGCTAGCGGGATTACCGGGGAGCTGTTTTTT
>TRBJ1-5|TRBV19|TRBD1|-
CASSSDRGAGQPQHF
TGTGCCAGTAGTTCAGACAGGGGCGCAGGGCAGCCCCAGCATTTT
>TRBJ2-7|TRBV7-8|-|-
CASSFSTRSGEQYF
TGTGCCAGCAGCTTTAGTACCCGGAGCGGAGAGCAGTACTTC
>TRBJ1-5|TRBV7-2|-|-
CASSLRQGYNQPQHF
TGTGCCAGCAGCTTAAGGCAGGGCTACAATCAGCCCCAGCATTTT
>TRBJ2-5|TRBV28|-|-
CASSLPGQNQETQYF
TGTGCCAGCAGTCTCCCGGGACAAAACCAAGAGACCCAGTACTTC
>TRBJ1-1|TRBV5-1|-|-
CASSLETGTEAFF
TGCGCCAGCAGCTTGGAAACAGGCACTGAAGCTTTCTTT
>TRBJ2-2|TRBV11-2|TRBD2|-
CASSKTPSGTNTGELFF
TGTGCCAGCAGCAAAACCCCTAGCGGAACGAACACCGGGGAGCTGTTTTTT
>TRBJ1-5|TRBV28|TRBD1|-
CASSPPQGARQPQHF
TGTGCCAGCAGTCCCCCCCAGGGGGCGCGTCAGCCCCAGCATTTT
>TRBJ2-5|TRBV6-5|-|-
CASSYSRKGETQYF
TGTGCCAGCAGTTACTCGAGGAAAGGAGAGACCCAGTACTTC
>TRBJ2-7|TRBV27|TRBD2|-
CATRQRLAGRRRDEQYF
TGTGCCACCAGGCAGCGACTAGCGGGCCGCAGGCGGGACGAGCAGTACTTC
>TRBJ2-3|TRBV7-3|-|-
CASSLNRRDTQYF
TGTGCCAGCAGCTTAAATCGGCGAGATACGCAGTATTTT
>TRBJ1-5|TRBV28|TRBD1|-
CASSRGQGDQPQHF
TGTGCCAGCAGTCGCGGACAGGGTGATCAGCCCCAGCATTTT
>TRBJ2-7|TRBV5-1|-|-
CASSLGRTGGSYEQYF
TGCGCCAGCAGCTTAGGACGGACCGGGGGCTCCTACGAGCAGTACTTC
>TRBJ1-4|TRBV24-1|-|-
CATSDAGRNEKLFF
TGTGCCACCAGTGATGCGGGGAGGAATGAAAAACTGTTTTTT
>TRBJ1-2|TRBV14|-|-
CASSLGRASGYTF
TGTGCCAGCAGCCTTGGCCGGGCCAGTGGCTACACCTTC
>TRBJ1-1|TRBV5-1|-|-
CASSQARRSEAFF
TGCGCCAGCAGCCAGGCCCGTAGGTCTGAAGCTTTCTTT
>TRBJ2-7|TRBV6-6|TRBD2|-
CASKGSGRLNEQYF
TGTGCCAGCAAGGGTAGCGGGAGATTGAACGAGCAGTACTTC
>TRBJ2-3|TRBV29-1|-|-
CSVVAGGTDTQYF
TGCAGCGTTGTAGCAGGTGGCACAGATACGCAGTATTTT
>TRBJ2-7|TRBV6-5|-|few
CASRTGGSYEQYF
TGTGCCAGCAGGACTGGGGGCTCCTACGAGCAGTACTTC
>TRBJ1-2|TRBV2|-|few
CASSQNGANYGYTF
TGTGCCAGCAGTCAAAATGGGGCTAACTATGGCTACACCTTC
>TRBJ1-5|TRBV6-1|-|-
CASSDRYNQPQHF
TGTGCCAGCAGTGACCGGTACAATCAGCCCCAGCATTTT
>TRBJ1-1|TRBV6-2/TRBV6-3|-|medium-sized
CASSTPVGRNTEAFF
TGTGCCAGCAGTACCCCGGTAGGAAGGAACACTGAAGCTTTCTTT
>TRBJ2-2|TRBV7-3|TRBD1|-
CASSPASGTDTGELFF
TGTGCCAGCAGCCCTGCATCCGGGACAGACACCGGGGAGCTGTTTTTT
>TRBJ2-1|TRBV6-5|-|once
CASNKRTADNEQFF
TGTGCCAGCAATAAGCGGACGGCCGACAATGAGCAGTTCTTC
>TRBJ1-2|TRBV6-5|-|-
CASSYQGRANYGYTF
TGTGCCAGCAGTTACCAAGGGCGAGCTAACTATGGCTACACCTTC
>TRBJ1-5|TRBV4-1|-|-
CASSYRAGDSNQPQHF
TGCGCCAGCAGCTACAGAGCGGGGGATAGCAATCAGCCCCAGCATTTT
>TRBJ1-5|TRBV5-6|-|-
CASSLGPPSDQPQHF
TGTGCCAGCAGCTTGGGCCCCCCTTCGGATCAGCCCCAGCATTTT
>TRBJ1-3|TRBV28|-|-
CASSLLVGTGNTIYF
TGTGCCAGCAGTTTGCTAGTTGGAACCGGAAACACCATATATTTT
>TRBJ1-5|TRBV3-1/TRBV3-2|-|-
CASSQGSNQPQHF
TGTGCCAGCAGCCAGGGGAGCAATCAGCCCCAGCATTTT
>TRBJ2-7|TRBV4-1|-|-
CASSQDVEGGEQYF
TGCGCCAGCAGCCAAGATGTTGAGGGCGGCGAGCAGTACTTC
>TRBJ1-4|TRBV29-1|-|-
CSVGGTVNEKLFF
TGCAGCGTTGGCGGGACGGTTAATGAAAAACTGTTTTTT
>TRBJ2-5|TRBV28|TRBD1|-
CASRRQGRSQETQYF
TGTGCCAGCAGGAGACAGGGTCGATCCCAAGAGACCCAGTACTTC
>TRBJ2-7|TRBV6-5|TRBD2|-
CASSYRGLGPYEQYF
TGTGCCAGCAGTTACAGGGGACTAGGCCCATACGAGCAGTACTTC
>TRBJ1-5|TRBV5-8|-|-
CASSPDRQNSNQPQHF
TGTGCCAGCAGCCCAGACCGACAGAATAGCAATCAGCCCCAGCATTTT
>TRBJ2-2|TRBV19|TRBD1|-
CASKSPGQRAGELFF
TGTGCCAGTAAGAGCCCGGGACAGAGGGCCGGGGAGCTGTTTTTT
>TRBJ2-3|TRBV6-5|TRBD2|-
CASSYRGLSRTDTQYF
TGTGCCAGCAGTTACAGGGGACTATCTCGCACAGATACGCAGTATTTT
>TRBJ2-6|TRBV7-3|-|once
CASSLTVLSGANVLTF
TGTGCCAGCAGCTTGACGGTCCTCTCTGGGGCCAACGTCCTGACTTTC
>TRBJ2-1|TRBV9|TRBD2|-
CASSVAAGAGVYNEQFF
TGTGCCAGCAGCGTAGCGGCGGGAGCGGGGGTGTACAATGAGCAGTTCTTC
>TRBJ2-7|TRBV28|-|-
CASTVETNAYEQYF
TGTGCCAGCACTGTGGAGACTAATGCCTACGAGCAGTACTTC
>TRBJ2-5|TRBV5-1|TRBD2|-
CASSPSGGEEETQYF
TGCGCCAGCAGCCCCTCGGGAGGGGAGGAAGAGACCCAGTACTTC
>TRBJ1-1|TRBV7-3|-|-
CASSNGPNTEAFF
TGTGCCAGCAGCAATGGGCCTAACACTGAAGCTTTCTTT
>TRBJ2-7|TRBV6-5|-|-
CASSSPVGGVYEQYF
TGTGCCAGCAGTTCCCCCGTTGGAGGCGTCTACGAGCAGTACTTC
>TRBJ2-5|TRBV3-1/TRBV3-2|-|-
CASSQASTPETQYF
TGTGCCAGCAGCCAAGCCAGCACCCCAGAGACCCAGTACTTC
>TRBJ1-6|TRBV20-1|TRBD1|-
CSASLRGNSPLHF
TGCAGTGCTAGTCTCAGGGGGAATTCACCCCTCCACTTT